Presented here are 21 T cell receptor delta chains from one specimen sequenced in a study of γδ T cells in repeated Plasmodium falciparum infection. Bulk repertoires came from Vgamma9/Vdelta2+ or Vdelta2-negative gammadelta T cells flow-sorted from PBMC. TCRdb fed the multiplex PCR reads into CATT to redo clone calling. Counted here are 85,000 to 100,000 delta-chain clones, over 0.9% occurring once; the ten biggest clones make up just under 10%. Sequencing used gamma-delta T cells from blood. All receptors derive from a pool of human donors (malaria-infected and uninfected, not separated).

Only a few counts were recorded for this clone. This DNA translates differently at residue 15 from the TCRdb protein, which is that of a much larger clone; a read error is likely, and the protein shown is the DNA's own translation. This chain connects TRDV2 to TRDJ1; 10 bases fit TRDD3. The J gene, missing from TCRdb, was assigned here through DNA to germline matching. CDR1 and CDR2 from the germline V gene are GEAIGNYY and EKD. The CDR3 length is 18 residues. The CDR3 DNA reads TGTGCCTGTGACACTTTGCAGCCACTGGGGGATGGGACCGATAGACTCATCTTT. This encodes CACDTLQPLGDGTDRLIF.

This clone was counted only a few times. The mismatch at residue 8 between this DNA's translation and the TCRdb protein of a much larger clone likely reflects a read error; the protein shown is translated from the DNA. V is TRDV2 and J is TRDJ1; possibly TRDD3 for D (5 bases). TCRdb supplies no J gene; here it was assigned by aligning the nucleotide sequence to germline. The CDR3 spans 19 residues. Germline CDR1 reads GEAIGNYY; CDR2 reads EKD. V lost 0 bases and J lost 1, with 23 bases in between. The CDR3 region is CACDTVLRDPRKGTDKLIF. The DNA of the CDR3 is TGTGCCTGTGACACCGTACTGAGGGATCCACGCAAGGGCACCGATAAACTCATCTTT.

This clone was seen more than once but under ten times. A read error likely explains why the TCRdb protein, taken from a much larger clone, differs from this DNA's translation at residue 19; the protein shown is translated from the DNA. The rearrangement joins TRDV1 to TRDJ3; TRDD3 matches 12 bases. The J gene is absent in TCRdb and was assigned here via DNA matching to germline. The CDR3 length is 26 residues. In germline, CDR1 is TSWWSYY, CDR2 QGS. V shed 2 bases, J shed 5 bases, and the junction held 28 bases outside the gene matches. The CDR3 is CALGEWHTPYWGIPGLGIRDTRQMFF. The CDR3 bases are TGTGCTCTTGGGGAATGGCATACCCCATACTGGGGGATACCCGGTTTGGGGATCCGGGACACCCGACAGATGTTTTTC.

This clone has at least ten counts. This DNA's translation differs at residue 3 from TCRdb's protein, which comes from a much larger clone; a read error is likely, and the protein shown is translated from the DNA. This chain links TRDV2 with TRDJ1, with D perhaps matching TRDD2 (8 bases). Germline CDR1 is GEAIGNYY and CDR2 is EKD. The CDR3 sequence is 18 residues long. CDR3 sequence reads: CARDPSLPSRAGGYKLIF. For the CDR3, the DNA is TGTGCCCGTGACCCGAGCCTTCCTAGCCGTGCTGGGGGTTATAAACTCATCTTT.

Many counts were recorded for this clone. The protein TCRdb gives is from a much larger clone and does not agree with this DNA's translation at residue 4, likely a read error; the protein shown here comes from the DNA. The chain joins TRDV2 to TRDJ1; 11 positions match TRDD3. No J gene was available from TCRdb, and it was assigned here by a germline match of the DNA. The germline gives CDR1 GEAIGNYY, CDR2 EKD. The V and J ends lost 5 bases and 0 bases, in that order; junction bases with no gene match: 19. CDR3 length equals 20 residues. As DNA, the CDR3 is TGTGCCTGTGGCAAGGTCTCGGTACTGGGGGATAGCCCGTACACCGATAAACTCATCTTT. It translates to CACGKVSVLGDSPYTDKLIF.

A remark on this clone: This probably arose from a read error, given a far larger clone one base away. Other nucleotide sequences in the sample specify the same CDR3. The J gene is TRDJ1, the V gene TRDV2; D is perhaps TRDD3 (5 bases). Germline CDR1 GEAIGNYY, CDR2 EKD. Between the trimmed V and J ends, which lost 1 base and 0 bases, there was a span of 8 bases. CDR3 length: 14 residues. CDR3 sequence reads: CACDTLGYTDKLIF. CDR3 coding DNA: TGTGCCTGTGACACTTTGGGATACACCGATAAACTCATCTTT.

Remarks on this clone: This likely traces to a read error, being one base from a far larger clone. The same CDR3 also results from other DNA sequences found in this sample. J is TRDJ1 and V is TRDV2, with TRDD3 identical over 9 bases. TCRdb gives no J gene; it was assigned here by matching the DNA to germline. The CDR3 is made up of 18 amino acids. V shed 7 bases, J shed 0 bases, and the junction held 17 bases outside the gene matches. Germline CDR1 GEAIGNYY, CDR2 EKD. CDR3 coding DNA: TGTGCCTGCGACCCCTTGGGGGATATGGCTCAGGACACCGATAAACTCATCTTT. Translated: CACDPLGDMAQDTDKLIF.

The sample holds a few counts of this clone. This sequence is one base from a far larger clone and is likely a read error. Within the sample, other DNA sequences also encode this same CDR3. This chain links TRDV1 with TRDJ1, with TRDD3 as a possible D gene (5 bases). The J gene is absent in TCRdb and was assigned here via DNA matching to germline. This CDR3 contains 13 residues. Germline assignment: CDR1 TSWWSYY and CDR2 QGS. The CDR3 spells CALGELVGVKLIF. The CDR3 nucleotides read TGTGCCCTTGGGGAACTAGTGGGTGTTAAACTCATCTTT.

As for this clone: This probably arose from a read error, given a far larger clone one base away. Other DNA sequences within the sample encode an identical CDR3. The chain couples TRDV2 to TRDJ1; 8 nucleotides align to TRDD3. The J gene was not available in TCRdb and was assigned here by matching the DNA to germline segments. The germline gives CDR1 GEAIGNYY, CDR2 EKD. The ends lost 0 bases at V and 0 bases at J; junction bases unmatched: 17. This CDR3 region has 20 residues. The CDR3 sequence: CACDTVLGDPNSEYTDKLIF. CDR3 in DNA: TGTGCCTGTGACACCGTGCTGGGGGACCCTAATTCGGAATACACCGATAAACTCATCTTT.

There are a few counts of this clone. This DNA translates differently at residue 15 from the TCRdb protein, which is that of a much larger clone; a read error is likely, and the protein shown is the DNA's own translation. V gene TRDV1 combines with J gene TRDJ1; the match to TRDD3 covers 7 bases. TCRdb gives no J gene; it was assigned here by matching the DNA to germline. The CDR3 has 19 residues. From germline, CDR1 is TSWWSYY and CDR2 QGS. In nucleotides, the CDR3 is TGTGCTCTTGGGGGGGGCGTCCTCAGGATACGCTCGTACACCGAAAAACTCATCTTT. Translating gives CALGGGVLRIRSYTEKLIF.

This clone has more than one count but fewer than ten. The protein given by TCRdb reflects a much larger clone and differs at residue 11 from this DNA's translation, likely from a read error; the protein shown is the DNA's translation. The chain joins TRDV1 to TRDJ1; D remains ambiguous. The germline V gene encodes CDR1 TSWWSYY and CDR2 QGS. CDR3 length: 13 amino acids. CDR3 amino acids: CALGEPQRIKPIF. CDR3 DNA: TGTGCTCTTGGGGAACCCCAAAGGATTAAACCCATCTTT.

This clone was seen repeatedly, ten times or more. The sample has other DNA sequences that encode this CDR3 too. This sequence joins TRDV2 and TRDJ1, with D unclear. The V end was cut by 0 bases, the J end by 0 bases, with 10 bases between. The germline V gene has CDR1 GEAIGNYY and CDR2 EKD. The CDR3 covers 15 residues. The CDR3 region is CACDTVGEYTDKLIF. The CDR3 nucleotides read TGTGCCTGTGACACCGTCGGAGAGTACACCGATAAACTCATCTTT.

This clone showed up many times. TCRdb pairs this DNA with a much larger clone's protein that differs at residue 7, likely a read error; the protein shown was translated from the DNA. The rearrangement joins TRDV2 to TRDJ1; 9 bases map to TRDD3. No J segment appears in TCRdb, so it was assigned here by matching the sequence to germline. Germline CDR1 reads GEAIGNYY; CDR2 reads EKD. Trimming at V came to 1 base and at J to 4 bases, leaving 12 bases not matched to a gene. This CDR3 is built from 17 residues. The CDR3 here is CACDTIQRGYEGDKLIF. The CDR3 region has the DNA TGTGCCTGTGACACTATACAGCGGGGATACGAAGGCGATAAACTCATCTTT.

This clone was detected only a few times. This DNA's translation differs at residue 15 from TCRdb's protein, which comes from a much larger clone; a read error is likely, and the protein shown is translated from the DNA. For the V gene the call is TRDV1; the J gene has no call. From germline, CDR1 is TSWWSYY and CDR2 QGS. The CDR3 runs 16 residues. DNA for the CDR3: TGTGCTCTTGGGGAACAAGCCAACGGGGACACCGATAAACTCACCTTT. Protein sequence: CALGEQANGDTDKLTF.

This clone was counted many times. The TCRdb protein comes from a much larger clone and disagrees with this DNA's translation at residue 3, likely due to a read error; the protein given here is derived from the DNA. The chain employs TRDV1 and TRDJ1; possibly TRDD3 for D (6 bases). Germline CDR1 reads TSWWSYY; CDR2 reads QGS. The CDR3 runs 14 residues. Here the CDR3 reads CAPGELDRRDKLIF. DNA for the CDR3: TGTGCTCCTGGGGAACTAGACAGGAGAGATAAACTCATCTTT.

This clone occurred a few times. TCRdb assigns this DNA the protein of a much larger clone, which departs from its translation at residue 15; this likely reflects a read error, and the protein shown comes from translating the DNA. This sequence joins TRDV3 and TRDJ1; the D gene is possibly TRDD3 (7 bases). The CDR3 is 23 amino acids. V lost 5 bases and J lost 0, with 43 bases in between. Germline V CDR1 and CDR2: TVYSNPD, GDNSRS (reference sequence). This chain's CDR3 is CAPHFDDSFHKVLGYGYTDKLIF. The CDR3, as DNA: TGTGCCCCGCATTTCGACGATTCCTTCCATAAGGTACTGGGGTACGGGTACACCGATAAACTCATCTTT.

Only a few counts were recorded for this clone. Being one base from a much bigger clone, this may be a read error. V usage is TRDV1 and J usage is TRDJ1, with TRDD2 identical over 7 bases. The J gene, left out of TCRdb, was set here by checking the DNA against germline. With 4 bases clipped from V and 3 bases from J, the junction kept 26 bases outside the gene matches. CDR1 and CDR2 from the germline V gene are TSWWSYY and QGS. This CDR3 contains 21 residues. The CDR3 DNA is TGTGCTCTTGGGGGATCCCCTTCCTTTAGCCGTTTTTGTACACTGGCCGATAAACTCATCTTT. Translation: CALGGSPSFSRFCTLADKLIF.

This clone has more than one count but fewer than ten. This likely traces to a read error, being one base from a far larger clone. The sample has other DNA sequences that encode this CDR3 too. The chain employs TRDV2 and TRDJ1; D remains unclear. TCRdb lists no J gene, so it was determined here by aligning the DNA to germline. The CDR3 is 15 amino acids. The germline V gene has CDR1 GEAIGNYY and CDR2 EKD. Trimming took off 0 bases at V and 0 bases at J, with 10 bases between the two ends. The DNA of the CDR3 is TGTGCCTGTGACACCATTGGAGGATACACCGATAAACTCATCTTT. Protein: CACDTIGGYTDKLIF.

This clone was detected ten times or more. TCRdb has a much larger clone's protein, which differs at residue 12 from the translation of this DNA, likely because of a read error; what is shown is the protein translated from the DNA. The chain combines TRDV2 with TRDJ3; 9 nucleotides align to TRDD3. With 3 bases clipped from V and 5 bases from J, the junction kept 25 bases outside the gene matches. Germline assignment: CDR1 GEAIGNYY and CDR2 EKD. This CDR3 is 23 amino acids long. Here the CDR3 reads CACDPLVEMVKPGDTRDTRQMFF. In DNA, the CDR3 is TGTGCCTGTGACCCCCTTGTGGAGATGGTGAAGCCGGGGGATACCCGGGACACCCGACAGATGTTTTTC.

This clone occurred a few times. TCRdb lists the protein of a much larger clone for this DNA, which differs at residues 3 and 10, so this is likely a read error; the protein given here is translated from the DNA itself. V is TRDV2 and J is TRDJ1, with D perhaps TRDD3 (6 bases). The CDR3 is made up of 18 amino acids. Germline lookup yields CDR1 GEAIGNYY and CDR2 EKD. The CDR3 DNA reads TGTGCCTATGACACCGTGGGGGGGACTCCGGGGAACACCGATAAACTCATCTTT. Residues: CAYDTVGGTPGNTDKLIF.

As for this clone: A far larger clone lies a single base away; this is likely a read error. The sample has other DNA sequences that encode this CDR3 too. The V gene corresponds to TRDV1; no J gene was called; TRDD3 was called by the table and not checked on the DNA. In germline, CDR1 is TSWWSYY, CDR2 QGS. This CDR3 has 19 amino acids. CDR3 loop: CALGELVLRDPRGNDKLIF. The CDR3, as DNA: TGTGCTCTTGGGGAACTTGTCCTACGAGACCCACGCGGAAACGATAAGCTCATCTTT.